This entry is about one TCR beta chain. The source of the sample is a study of blood T cell repertoires in COVID-19. Looking at the study overall: Donors in the United States, Italy and Spain gave samples during acute or convalescent COVID-19. Sample material is recorded as cDNA or gDNA derived from T cells, B-cell-depleted T cells, or PBMCs.

Generated by immunoSEQ multiplex PCR, the TCRdb table keeps only in-frame clones and is missing some. The repertoire consists of under 250,000 clones, with just over 90% occurring once and the leading ten covering about 1.3%. The V and J ends lost 2 bases and 7 bases respectively, with 14 bases between them. The CDR3 extends over 14 amino acids. The germline gives CDR1 SGHAT, CDR2 FQNNGV. V is TRBV11-2 and J is TRBJ1-1, with D perhaps matching TRBD1 (6 bases). Sequences were obtained from peripheral blood. The receptor's source is a man aged 30 to 39 with acute or convalescent COVID-19. CDR3 DNA sequence: TGTGCCAGCAGCTTATTTTCAGGGGCGGTTGAAGCTTTCTTT. Protein sequence: CASSLFSGAVEAFF.